Each of the 20 T cell receptor beta chains below was sequenced from the same sample in a study of blood T cell repertoires in COVID-19. This table comes from immunoSEQ multiplex PCR, and its TCRdb copy is limited to in-frame clones, with some not included. The data hold around 140,000 clones, with 65% to 85% observed a single time. What was sequenced was peripheral blood. Receptor source: a woman between 55 and 75 years old with acute or convalescent COVID-19.

This chain joins TRBV11-2 and TRBJ2-1; D unresolved. This CDR3 is built from 15 residues. Germline V gives CDR1 SGHAT, CDR2 FQNNGV. With 7 bases removed from V and 7 bases from J, the gap between germline ends came to 20 bases. This CDR3 reads CASTSLRLKMNEQFF. The CDR3 DNA is TGTGCCAGCACCTCTCTGCGACTGAAAATGAATGAGCAGTTCTTC.

The chain couples TRBV10-3 to TRBJ1-1, with 7 bases that match TRBD1. Looked up from germline, CDR1 is ENHRY and CDR2 is SYGVKD. Trimming took 10 bases from V and 2 from J; bases not matched to a gene: 10. The CDR3 runs to 14 residues. The CDR3 loop is CASGDSSGNTEAFF. CDR3 DNA: TGTGCCAGCGGGGACAGCTCCGGTAACACTGAAGCTTTCTTT.

V gene TRBV19 combines with J gene TRBJ2-7, with D tentatively TRBD2 (6 bases). Trimming removed 3 bases from V and 7 bases from J, with 22 bases in between. Germline CDR1 is LNHDA and CDR2 is SQIVND (reference sequence). CDR3 length: 16 residues. The CDR3 nucleotides are TGTGCCAGTAGTATGACGTCCTTCGGGAGAGTGAGGGAGCAGTACTTC. This gives the protein CASSMTSFGRVREQYF. The variable domain in full, completed from reference TRBV19 and TRBJ2-7, reads DGGITQSPKYLFRKEGQNVTLSCEQNLNHDAMYWYRQDPGQGLRLIYYSQIVNDFQKGDIAEGYSVSREKKESFPLTVTSAQKNPTAFYLCASSMTSFGRVREQYFGPGTRLTVT.

A single count supports this clone. The rearrangement joins TRBV5-1 to TRBJ1-4; D is ambiguous. Germline-derived CDR1 and CDR2 are SGHRS and YFSETQ. The CDR3 runs to 15 residues. Trimming cost V 0 bases and J 5 bases, with 11 bases left between them. CDR3 bases: TGCGCCAGCAGCTTGGGAGCTCCATTGAATGAAAAACTGTTTTTT. Protein sequence: CASSLGAPLNEKLFF.

The chain joins TRBV30 to TRBJ1-5, with D perhaps matching TRBD1 (6 bases). V lost 3 bases and J 6 bases, leaving 12 bases between the germline ends. CDR3 length equals 13 residues. CDR1 is GTSNPN, CDR2 SVGIG, per germline (reference sequence). The CDR3 DNA is TGTGCCTGGAGCTTTGGGGGCGGTCAGCCCCAGCATTTT. Protein product: CAWSFGGGQPQHF.

The genes are TRBV2 and TRBJ2-7; D is unresolved. CDR1 is SNHLY, CDR2 FYNNEI, per germline. CDR3 length: 12 amino acids. The germline V and J ends were trimmed by 8 bases and 2 bases, with 10 bases remaining between them. CDR3 sequence reads: CASGNSPYEQYF. The DNA of the CDR3 is TGTGCCAGCGGAAACAGCCCCTACGAGCAGTACTTC.

This clone appeared a few times. CDR3 DNA: TGTGCCAGCAGCGAGTCGGGCTATGGCTACACCTTC. Amino acid sequence: CASSESGYGYTF. The chain is built from TRBV5-4 and TRBJ1-2; no clear D gene. Looked up from germline, CDR1 is SGHNT and CDR2 is YYREEE (reference sequence). The CDR3 is 12 residues long. Trimming took off 4 bases at V and 4 bases at J, with 8 bases between the two ends.

The chain is built from TRBV11-2 and TRBJ1-3; 7 nucleotides line up with TRBD1. Unmatched junction bases numbered 9, after V lost 6 bases and J lost 1 base. The CDR3 is 16 amino acids. Germline V lookup: CDR1 SGHAT, CDR2 FQNNGV. The DNA for the CDR3 is TGTGCCAGCAGGAGAACAGGGGTCCTATCTGGAAACACCATATATTTT. This translates into CASRRTGVLSGNTIYF.

The chain has TRBV12-3 or TRBV12-4 and TRBJ2-1; D is perhaps TRBD2 (5 bases). Trimming took 3 bases from V and 8 from J, leaving 8 bases between them. The CDR3 extends over 12 amino acids. For the CDR3, the DNA is TGTGCCAGCAGTTTGAGGGTGCATGAGCAGTTCTTC. It translates to CASSLRVHEQFF.

The rearrangement joins TRBV7-9 to TRBJ1-4; 7 bases are shared with TRBD1. The V and J ends lost 2 bases and 8 bases, in that order; junction bases with no gene match: 8. The CDR3 covers 15 residues. CDR1 is SEHNR and CDR2 is FQNEAQ in the germline V gene (reference sequence). CDR3 in DNA: TGTGCCAGCAGCTTATCCGGGACAGCATCCGAAAAACTGTTTTTT. Its protein product is CASSLSGTASEKLFF. The full variable domain, in which reference TRBV7-9 and TRBJ1-4 provide the parts outside the CDR3, is DTGVSQNPRHKITKRGQNVTFRCDPISEHNRLYWYRQTLGQGPEFLTYFQNEAQLEKSRLLSDRFSAERPKGSFSTLEIQRTEQGDSAMYLCASSLSGTASEKLFFGSGTQLSVL.

The gene calls are TRBV19 and TRBJ1-5; 9 bases line up with TRBD1. The CDR3 contains 15 residues. The ends lost 3 bases at V and 7 bases at J; junction bases unmatched: 7. CDR1 is LNHDA, CDR2 SQIVND, per germline (reference sequence). This chain's CDR3 is CASSMIQGAGQPQHF. The CDR3, as DNA: TGTGCCAGTAGTATGATACAGGGGGCGGGACAGCCCCAGCATTTT.

V and J are TRBV6-2 or TRBV6-3 and TRBJ2-1; 9 bases fit TRBD1. The trim removed 0 bases at V and 9 bases at J, leaving 9 bases unmatched. The germline CDR1 and CDR2 sequences are MNHEY and SVGEGT. The CDR3 runs to 16 residues. The CDR3 here is CASSYSPHDRGGEQFF. The DNA of the CDR3 is TGTGCCAGCAGTTACTCGCCTCACGACAGGGGGGGTGAGCAGTTCTTC.

The chain joins TRBV27 to TRBJ1-3; D is undetermined. This CDR3 comprises 14 residues. Germline lookup yields CDR1 MNHEY and CDR2 SMNVEV (reference sequence). Trimming left V 6 bases short and J 2 bases short, with 11 bases between. CDR3 nucleotides: TGTGCCAGCAGGACTCGGTTCGCTGGAAACACCATATATTTT. This encodes CASRTRFAGNTIYF.

The chain joins TRBV2 to TRBJ2-5; 10 bases line up with TRBD1. The germline V gene has CDR1 SNHLY and CDR2 FYNNEI. V was pared by 9 bases and J by 3 bases, with 7 bases of the junction left unmatched. The CDR3 spans 14 residues. CDR3 sequence: CASLDRGQEETQYF. The CDR3 coding sequence is TGTGCCAGTTTAGACAGGGGGCAGGAAGAGACCCAGTACTTC.

The V and J genes are TRBV20-1 and TRBJ2-1, with TRBD2 identical over 10 bases. Looked up from germline, CDR1 is DFQATT and CDR2 is SNEGSKA (reference sequence). Trimming took 3 bases from V and 13 from J; bases not matched to a gene: 12. The CDR3 is 14 residues long. In nucleotides, the CDR3 is TGCAGTGCTAGTAGCACTAGCGGGATCCGCTTCCAGTTCTTC. Residues: CSASSTSGIRFQFF.

This chain uses TRBV7-9 with TRBJ2-1, with a possible D match to TRBD2 (6 bases). Germline V gene lookup returns CDR1 SEHNR and CDR2 FQNEAQ (reference sequence). This CDR3 is 14 amino acids long. V was pared by 4 bases and J by 7 bases, with 14 bases between. CDR3 amino acids: CASSSTSERNEQFF. The CDR3 DNA reads TGTGCCAGCAGCTCGACTAGTGAGAGGAATGAGCAGTTCTTC.

The sample holds one count of this clone. The chain employs TRBV19 and TRBJ1-4, with D uncertain. The CDR3 consists of 13 residues. V was trimmed by 3 bases and J by 8 bases, leaving 10 bases between them. Germline loops: CDR1 LNHDA, CDR2 SQIVND (reference sequence). CDR3 region: CASSILSSEKLFF. In nucleotides, the CDR3 is TGTGCCAGTAGTATTTTATCCTCGGAAAAACTGTTTTTT.

The chain uses TRBV6-4 and TRBJ1-2; no definite D call. V gave up 9 bases and J gave up 1 base, with 15 bases separating them. Germline CDR1 is MRHNA and CDR2 is SNTAGT. CDR3 length: 14 amino acids. Written as DNA, the CDR3 is TGTGCCAGGATAAATAGCGGAAGTAACTATGGCTACACCTTC. It yields the protein CARINSGSNYGYTF.

This chain connects TRBV15 to TRBJ2-7; D gene uncertain. CDR3 size: 14 residues. V was pared by 0 bases and J by 0 bases, with 6 bases between. Germline loops: CDR1 LNHNV, CDR2 YYDKDF (reference sequence). CDR3 protein: CATSRDPYSYEQYF. The CDR3 DNA is TGTGCCACCAGCAGAGATCCTTACTCCTACGAGCAGTACTTC.

J is TRBJ2-1 and V is TRBV10-1; possible D gene TRBD2, 5 bases. The V end was cut by 10 bases, the J end by 6 bases, with 16 bases between. CDR3 size: 13 residues. From germline, CDR1 is WNHNN and CDR2 SYGVQD (reference sequence). The CDR3 here is CATTRSGSNEQFF. CDR3 in DNA: TGCGCCACCACGAGAAGCGGATCCAATGAGCAGTTCTTC.